The 4 T cell receptor beta chains presented below share a single source sample, sequenced in a study of response to subunit inactivated influenza vaccine. TCRdb called the RT-PCR reads again in MiXCR, with one record for every CDR3 protein. Of 600,000 to 700,000 distinct CDR3 sequences in the sample, 12% to 15% were seen once. The material was PBMCs from blood, obtained around 15 days before vaccination. Receptor source: a man aged 50-59 years who received an inactivated influenza vaccine.

The rearrangement joins TRBV10-3 to TRBJ2-7; no reliable D call. This CDR3 region has 12 residues. V shed 8 bases and J shed 0 bases, with 8 bases lying between them. Germline V gene lookup returns CDR1 ENHRY and CDR2 SYGVKD. The chain's CDR3 is CAIGGYSYEQYF. CDR3 nucleotide sequence: TGTGCCATCGGCGGCTACTCCTACGAGCAGTACTTC.

The chain links TRBV20-1 to TRBJ2-2; 7 bases match TRBD2. CDR1 and CDR2 from the germline V gene are DFQATT and SNEGSKA (reference sequence). There are 16 residues in the CDR3. V lost 5 bases, J lost 5 bases, and 14 bases stayed unmatched. CDR3 nucleotide sequence: TGCAGTGCTGGTCCTAGCGGTCTAGGGCGGACCGGGGAGCTGTTTTTT. Protein: CSAGPSGLGRTGELFF.

This clonotype was detected many times. V usage is TRBV27 and J usage is TRBJ2-1; 8 bases align to TRBD2. Germline loops: CDR1 MNHEY, CDR2 SMNVEV (reference sequence). The CDR3 runs to 16 residues. The V gene end was trimmed by 1 base and the J gene end by 3 bases; junction bases not matched to a gene: 5. CDR3 in amino acids: CASSLLAGNLYNEQFF. In DNA, the CDR3 is TGTGCCAGCAGTTTATTAGCGGGGAACCTCTACAATGAGCAGTTCTTC.

In this sample, this clonotype turned up a few times. V gene TRBV2 combines with J gene TRBJ2-1; D is uncertain. The V end lost 2 bases, the J end lost 3 bases, and 5 bases lay between the germline ends. The CDR3 runs 13 residues. Germline V gene sequence: CDR1 SNHLY, CDR2 FYNNEI. The CDR3 loop reads CASSEYGYNEQFF. The CDR3, as DNA: TGTGCCAGCAGTGAATACGGCTACAATGAGCAGTTCTTC.